This T cell receptor (beta chain) was recorded in a study of monozygotic twins with inflammatory bowel disease. This CDR3 has 16 amino acids. The germline gives CDR1 KGHSH, CDR2 LQKENI. No sorting of T cells preceded isolation of total RNA from whole blood. Template switching incorporated UMIs with a 6-nucleotide sample barcode. TCRdb reprocessed the 5' RACE reads; each CDR3 protein has one entry and no DNA is given. Its clone listing holds 300,000 to 450,000 distinct CDR3 sequences. This sequence was found in a human donor with ulcerative colitis or Crohn's disease, or a healthy co-twin of an affected twin (not recorded which). Material: blood. This rearrangement joins TRBV18 to TRBJ2-3; TCRdb designates TRBD1, a call that cannot be tested without DNA. Here the CDR3 reads CASSPPRQGGTDTQYF.